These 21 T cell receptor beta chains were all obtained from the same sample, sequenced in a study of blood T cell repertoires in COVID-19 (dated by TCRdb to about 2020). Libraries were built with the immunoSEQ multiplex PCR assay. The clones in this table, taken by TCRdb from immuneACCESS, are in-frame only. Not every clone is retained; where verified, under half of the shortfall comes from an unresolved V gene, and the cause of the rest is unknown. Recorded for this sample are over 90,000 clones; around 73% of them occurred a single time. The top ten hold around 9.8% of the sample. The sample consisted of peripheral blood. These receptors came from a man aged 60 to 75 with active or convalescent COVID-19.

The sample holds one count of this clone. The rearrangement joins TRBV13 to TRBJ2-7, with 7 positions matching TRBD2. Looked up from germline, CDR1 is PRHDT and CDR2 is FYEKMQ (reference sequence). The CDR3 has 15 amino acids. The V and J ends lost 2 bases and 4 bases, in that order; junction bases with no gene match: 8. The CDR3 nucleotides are TGTGCCAGCAGCTTAAACGGGGAGGGCCAATACGAGCAGTACTTC. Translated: CASSLNGEGQYEQYF.

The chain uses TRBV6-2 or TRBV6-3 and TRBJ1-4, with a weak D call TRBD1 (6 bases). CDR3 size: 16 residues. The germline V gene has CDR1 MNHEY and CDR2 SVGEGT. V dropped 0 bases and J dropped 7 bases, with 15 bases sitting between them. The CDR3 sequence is CASSYSLGARGEKLFF. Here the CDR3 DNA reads TGTGCCAGCAGTTACTCGCTGGGGGCGAGGGGTGAAAAACTGTTTTTT.

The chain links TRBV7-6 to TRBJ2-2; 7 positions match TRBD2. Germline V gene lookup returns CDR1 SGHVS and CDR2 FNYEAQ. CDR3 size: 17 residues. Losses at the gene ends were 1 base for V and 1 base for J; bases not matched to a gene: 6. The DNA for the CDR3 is TGTGCCAGCAGCTTAGGGGGAGGGACTCAGAACACCGGGGAGCTGTTTTTT. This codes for CASSLGGGTQNTGELFF.

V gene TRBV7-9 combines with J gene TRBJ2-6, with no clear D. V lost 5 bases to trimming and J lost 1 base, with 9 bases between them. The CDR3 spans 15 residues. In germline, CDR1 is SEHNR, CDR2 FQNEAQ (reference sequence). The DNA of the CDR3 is TGTGCCAGCAGCCAAAGTGAGTCTGGGGCCAACGTCCTGACTTTC. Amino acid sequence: CASSQSESGANVLTF.

As DNA, the CDR3 is TGTGCCAGCAGCTTCCTTGCGGGGGCGGCCACAGATACGCAGTATTTT. Translated: CASSFLAGAATDTQYF. The V call is TRBV5-8, the J call TRBJ2-3; TRBD2 is a possible D gene (7 bases). Trimming cost V 2 bases and J 2 bases, with 15 bases left between them. The CDR3 is made up of 16 amino acids. CDR1 and CDR2 from the germline V gene are SGHTS and YDEGEE.

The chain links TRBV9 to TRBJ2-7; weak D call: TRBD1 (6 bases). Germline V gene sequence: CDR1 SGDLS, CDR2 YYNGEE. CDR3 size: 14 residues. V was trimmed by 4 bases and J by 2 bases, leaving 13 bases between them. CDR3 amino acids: CASSPRAGAYEQYF. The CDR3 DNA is TGTGCCAGCAGCCCTCGGGCAGGGGCCTACGAGCAGTACTTC.

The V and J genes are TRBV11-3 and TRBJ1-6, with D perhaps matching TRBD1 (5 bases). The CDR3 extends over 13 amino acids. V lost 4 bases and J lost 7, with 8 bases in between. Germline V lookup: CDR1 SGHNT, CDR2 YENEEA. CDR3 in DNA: TGTGCCAGCAGCTCGACAGACAATTCACCCCTCCACTTT. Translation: CASSSTDNSPLHF.

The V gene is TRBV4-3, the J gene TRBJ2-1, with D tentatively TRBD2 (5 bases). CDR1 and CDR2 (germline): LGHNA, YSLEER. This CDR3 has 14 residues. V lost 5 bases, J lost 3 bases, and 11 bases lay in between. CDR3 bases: TGCGCCAGCAGCTCCAAGGCGGGCTACAATGAGCAGTTCTTC. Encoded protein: CASSSKAGYNEQFF.

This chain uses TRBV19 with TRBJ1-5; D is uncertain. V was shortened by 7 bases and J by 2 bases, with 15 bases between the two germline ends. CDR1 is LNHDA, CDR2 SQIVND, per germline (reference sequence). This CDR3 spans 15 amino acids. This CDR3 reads CASTSGGSRNQPQHF. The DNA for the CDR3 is TGTGCCAGTACCTCGGGTGGGTCCCGCAATCAGCCCCAGCATTTT.

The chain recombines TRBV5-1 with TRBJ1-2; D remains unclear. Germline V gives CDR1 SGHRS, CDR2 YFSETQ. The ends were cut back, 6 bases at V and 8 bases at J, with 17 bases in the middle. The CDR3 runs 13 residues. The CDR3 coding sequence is TGCGCCAGCACCGCGGACTGGGTAGAGGGCTACACCTTC. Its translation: CASTADWVEGYTF.

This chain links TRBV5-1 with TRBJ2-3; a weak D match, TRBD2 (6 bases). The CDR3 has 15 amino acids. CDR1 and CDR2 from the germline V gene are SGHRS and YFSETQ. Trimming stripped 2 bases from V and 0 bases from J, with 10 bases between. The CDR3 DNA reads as TGCGCCAGCAGCTTTTCCGGGACTAGCACAGATACGCAGTATTTT. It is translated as CASSFSGTSTDTQYF.

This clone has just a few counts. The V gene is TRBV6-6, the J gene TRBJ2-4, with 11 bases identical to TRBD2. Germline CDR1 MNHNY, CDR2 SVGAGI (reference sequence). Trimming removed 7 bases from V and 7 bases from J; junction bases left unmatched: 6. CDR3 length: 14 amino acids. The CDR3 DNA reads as TGTGCCAGCACCCTGACTAGCGGGGAGAACATTCAGTACTTC. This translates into CASTLTSGENIQYF.

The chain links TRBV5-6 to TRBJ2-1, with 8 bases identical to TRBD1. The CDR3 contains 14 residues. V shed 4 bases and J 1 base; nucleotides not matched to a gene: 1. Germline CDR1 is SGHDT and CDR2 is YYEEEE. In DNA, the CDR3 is TGTGCCAGCAGCACAGGGGGTTCCTACAATGAGCAGTTCTTC. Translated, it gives CASSTGGSYNEQFF.

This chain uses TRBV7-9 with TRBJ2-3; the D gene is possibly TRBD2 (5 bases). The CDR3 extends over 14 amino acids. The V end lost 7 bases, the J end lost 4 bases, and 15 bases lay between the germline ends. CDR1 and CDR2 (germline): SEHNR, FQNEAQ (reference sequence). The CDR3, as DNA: TGTGCCAGCAAAGACGCGGAGAGGGCAGATACGCAGTATTTT. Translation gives CASKDAERADTQYF.

In DNA form, the CDR3 reads TGTGCCAGCAGTTCACAGGTCCAAGATACGCAGTATTTT. Protein: CASSSQVQDTQYF. This sequence joins TRBV11-3 and TRBJ2-3, with D possibly TRBD1 on 5 matching bases. This CDR3 contains 13 residues. The V and J ends lost 6 bases and 5 bases respectively, with 12 bases between them. Germline V gene data show CDR1 as SGHNT and CDR2 as YENEEA.

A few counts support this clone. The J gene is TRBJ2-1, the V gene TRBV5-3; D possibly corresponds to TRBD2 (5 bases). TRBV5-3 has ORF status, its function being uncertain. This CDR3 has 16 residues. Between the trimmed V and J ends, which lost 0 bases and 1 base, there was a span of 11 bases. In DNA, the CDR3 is TGTGCCAGAAGCTTGGCGGCTAGCCATTCCTACAATGAGCAGTTCTTC. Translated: CARSLAASHSYNEQFF.

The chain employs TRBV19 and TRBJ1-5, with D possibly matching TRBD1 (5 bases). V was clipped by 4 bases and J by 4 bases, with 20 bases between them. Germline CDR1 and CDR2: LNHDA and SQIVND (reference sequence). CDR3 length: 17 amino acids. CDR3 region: CASSKPLRQGLNQPQHF. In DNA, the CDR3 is TGTGCCAGTAGTAAGCCCCTCAGGCAGGGTCTTAATCAGCCCCAGCATTTT.

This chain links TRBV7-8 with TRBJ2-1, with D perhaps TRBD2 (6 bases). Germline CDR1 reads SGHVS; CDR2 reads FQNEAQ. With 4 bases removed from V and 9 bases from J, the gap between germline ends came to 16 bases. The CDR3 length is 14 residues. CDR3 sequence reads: CASSYSEGTGEQFF. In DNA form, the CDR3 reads TGTGCCAGCAGCTACTCGGAGGGCACGGGTGAGCAGTTCTTC.

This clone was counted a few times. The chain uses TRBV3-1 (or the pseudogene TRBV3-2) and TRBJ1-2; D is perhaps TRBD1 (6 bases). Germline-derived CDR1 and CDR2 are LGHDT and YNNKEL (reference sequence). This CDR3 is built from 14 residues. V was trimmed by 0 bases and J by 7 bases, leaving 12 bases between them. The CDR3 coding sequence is TGTGCCAGCAGCCAAGAAACAGGGAACCGTGGCTACACCTTC. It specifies CASSQETGNRGYTF.

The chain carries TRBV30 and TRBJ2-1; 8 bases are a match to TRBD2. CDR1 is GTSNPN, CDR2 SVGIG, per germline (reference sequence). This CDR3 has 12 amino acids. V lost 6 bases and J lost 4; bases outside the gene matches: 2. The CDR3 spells CACGRAYNEQFF. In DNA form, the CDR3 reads TGTGCCTGCGGGAGGGCTTACAATGAGCAGTTCTTC.

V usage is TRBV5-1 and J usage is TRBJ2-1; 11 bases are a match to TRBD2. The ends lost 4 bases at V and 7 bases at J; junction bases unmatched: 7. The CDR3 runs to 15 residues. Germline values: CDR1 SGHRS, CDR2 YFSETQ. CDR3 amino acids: CASSITSGSRNEQFF. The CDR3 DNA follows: TGCGCCAGCAGCATCACTAGCGGGAGTAGGAATGAGCAGTTCTTC. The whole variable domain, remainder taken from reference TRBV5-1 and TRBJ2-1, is KAGVTQTPRYLIKTRGQQVTLSCSPISGHRSVSWYQQTPGQGLQFLFEYFSETQRNKGNFPGRFSGRQFSNSRSEMNVSTLELGDSALYLCASSITSGSRNEQFFGPGTRLTVL.